This T cell receptor (beta chain) was retrieved from a study of blood T cell repertoires in COVID-19. Whole-study context: Sites across the United States, Italy and Spain contributed samples from acute and convalescent COVID-19. PBMCs, B-cell-depleted T cells, or T cells provided the cDNA or gDNA that made up the material.

As originally analysed: Using reference gene primer amplification, nucleated cell counts were estimated. Clones were sequenced by immunoSEQ multiplex PCR, and TCRdb holds only the in-frame ones, with some missing. The V and J calls and clone size come from that table; D and trimming were worked out from the DNA. The profile shows fewer than 90,000 clones, around 96% of them singletons. Sequencing was carried out using peripheral blood. This sequence originates from a human donor with active COVID-19. The donor label of this sample is uncertain.

CDR3 amino acids: CASSQGMGLADTQYF. The CDR3 DNA reads TGCGCCAGCAGCCAAGGGATGGGGCTCGCGGATACGCAGTATTTT. The V call is TRBV4-1, the J call TRBJ2-3, with a weak D call TRBD1 (5 bases). This CDR3 region has 15 residues. Germline V gives CDR1 MGHRA, CDR2 YSYEKL. Trimming left V 1 base short and J 6 bases short, with 14 bases between.